Listed here are 17 T cell receptor gamma chains from one sample, sequenced in a study of Vδ1+ human thymocytes. The template was reverse-transcribed extracted RNA. Pooled V-gene forward primers with one constant-region reverse primer generated the CDR3 amplicons by multiplex PCR. TCRdb fed the multiplex PCR reads into CATT to redo clone calling. The sample contains roughly 7,000 gamma-chain clones, approximately 40% of which appear only once. Study conclusions and caveats: Thymic TRG and TRD repertoires appeared highly polyclonal, with Gaussian CDR3 length distributions.

No antigen is known for these receptors. Sequenced material: Vdelta1+ gamma-delta thymocytes from the thymus. Subset noted: FACS-sorted CD3+ TCRalphabeta- TCRVdelta1+ TCRVdelta2- thymocytes. Source of these receptors: a boy in the first two years of life who had congenital heart surgery.

This clone has more than one count but fewer than ten. The chain is built from TRGV5 and TRGJ1 or TRGJ2. No J gene was available from TCRdb, and it was assigned here by a germline match of the DNA. Per germline, CDR1 VINAFY and CDR2 YDVSNSKD. The CDR3 is 14 amino acids. The trim removed 2 bases at V and 3 bases at J, leaving 7 bases unmatched. In DNA, the CDR3 is TGTGCCACCTGGGACACCCAGACTTATTATAAGAAACTCTTT. It yields the protein CATWDTQTYYKKLF.

With regard to this clone: This may come from a read error, since a much larger clone is one base off. J is TRGJ1 or TRGJ2 and V is TRGV5. TCRdb offers no J gene call, so here the DNA was matched to germline to obtain one. The CDR3 runs 12 residues. CDR1 and CDR2 from the germline V gene are VINAFY and YDVSNSKD. V shed 2 bases, J shed 4 bases, and the junction held 2 bases outside the gene matches. This CDR3 is CATWDKYYKKLF. CDR3 bases: TGTGCCACCTGGGACAAATATTATAAGAAACTCTTT.

This clone was seen a few times. Other DNA sequences within the sample encode an identical CDR3. The chain couples TRGV9 to TRGJP. The CDR3 totals 16 residues. The V and J ends lost 0 bases and 6 bases, in that order; junction bases with no gene match: 2. From germline, CDR1 is GITISATS and CDR2 ISYDGTV (reference sequence). Here the CDR3 reads CALWEVRELGKKIKVF. DNA for the CDR3: TGTGCCTTGTGGGAGGTGCGAGAGTTGGGCAAAAAAATCAAGGTATTT.

The rearrangement uses TRGV5 and TRGJ1 or TRGJ2. Assignment of the J gene here rests on matching the DNA to germline, because TCRdb gives none. V was clipped by 0 bases and J by 10 bases; unmatched bases: 6. In germline, CDR1 is VINAFY, CDR2 YDVSNSKD. The CDR3 loop spans 12 amino acids. In nucleotides, the CDR3 is TGTGCCACCTGGGACAGGCGAAGCAAGAAACTCTTT. Protein product: CATWDRRSKKLF.

The chain carries TRGV4 and TRGJ1 or TRGJ2. The J gene is absent in TCRdb and was assigned here via DNA matching to germline. The V and J ends lost 0 bases and 3 bases, in that order; junction bases with no gene match: 14. CDR1 and CDR2 (germline): EGSTGY, YDSYTSSV. There are 17 residues in the CDR3. In nucleotides, the CDR3 is TGTGCCACCTGGGATGGGACCAGATCCGTAAGTTATTATAAGAAACTCTTT. Protein sequence: CATWDGTRSVSYYKKLF.

This sequence joins TRGV5 and TRGJ1 or TRGJ2. The J gene was missing in TCRdb and was found by matching the end of the DNA to germline. The V and J ends lost 4 bases and 0 bases, in that order; junction bases with no gene match: 12. The CDR3 sequence is 16 residues long. The germline CDR1 and CDR2 sequences are VINAFY and YDVSNSKD. This CDR3 is CATWERPGSNYYKKLF. CDR3 DNA: TGTGCCACCTGGGAGAGACCAGGCTCGAATTATTATAAGAAACTCTTT.

This chain connects TRGV5 to TRGJ1 or TRGJ2. The J gene is absent in TCRdb and was assigned here via DNA matching to germline. CDR1 is VINAFY, CDR2 YDVSNSKD, per germline. The V and J ends lost 0 bases and 7 bases, in that order; junction bases with no gene match: 15. CDR3 length equals 16 residues. In DNA form, the CDR3 reads TGTGCCACCTGGGACAGGCGAAATAGCGCTTGGTATAAGAAACTCTTT. This translates into CATWDRRNSAWYKKLF.

This chain connects TRGV5 to TRGJ1 or TRGJ2. As TCRdb names no J gene, one was assigned here on the basis of a DNA match to germline. The length of the CDR3 is 12 residues. Trimming cost V 0 bases and J 12 bases; bases outside gene matches: 8. CDR1 and CDR2 from the germline V gene are VINAFY and YDVSNSKD. The CDR3 coding sequence is TGTGCCACCTGGGACAGGCATGAGAGGAAACTCTTT. The encoded protein is CATWDRHERKLF.

The chain links TRGV1 to TRGJ1 or TRGJ2. The J gene was missing in TCRdb and was found by matching the end of the DNA to germline. TRGV1 is filed as an ORF, its function uncertain. This CDR3 region has 11 residues. Unmatched junction bases numbered 5, after V lost 0 bases and J lost 12 bases. CDR3 nucleotides: TGTGCCACCTGGGACAGGCTCTGGAAACTCTTT. This encodes CATWDRLWKLF.

The chain carries TRGV5 and TRGJ1 or TRGJ2. No J segment appears in TCRdb, so it was assigned here by matching the sequence to germline. The germline V gene has CDR1 VINAFY and CDR2 YDVSNSKD. The CDR3 length is 14 residues. V shed 0 bases and J 3 bases; nucleotides not matched to a gene: 5. CDR3 bases: TGTGCCACCTGGGACAGGGACATTTATTATAAGAAACTCTTT. This codes for CATWDRDIYYKKLF.

In its sample, this clone was seen a few times. This chain links TRGV2 with TRGJ1 or TRGJ2. TCRdb records no J gene; here it was assigned by comparing the DNA to germline. The junction had 4 bases not matched to a gene; V was cut back by 1 base and J by 7 bases. The CDR3 runs to 12 residues. In germline, CDR1 is EGSNGY, CDR2 YDSYNSKV. Here the CDR3 reads CATWDGPYKKLF. The CDR3 DNA reads as TGTGCCACCTGGGACGGCCCCTATAAGAAACTCTTT.

The genes are TRGV9 and TRGJ1 or TRGJ2. Trimming removed 2 bases from V and 0 bases from J; junction bases left unmatched: 4. Germline V gene data show CDR1 as GITISATS and CDR2 as ISYDGTV (reference sequence). The CDR3 is 14 residues long. CDR3 region: CALWEDGNYYKKLF. The CDR3 DNA sequence: TGTGCCTTGTGGGAGGATGGGAATTATTATAAGAAACTCTTT.

The V and J genes are TRGV3 and TRGJ1 or TRGJ2. The J gene comes from matching the DNA to germline here; TCRdb lacks it. Losses at the gene ends were 3 bases for V and 10 bases for J; bases not matched to a gene: 6. Germline CDR1 is VTNTFY and CDR2 is YDVSTARD (reference sequence). This CDR3 is 11 amino acids long. The CDR3 here is CATWDVEKKLF. The CDR3 DNA follows: TGTGCCACCTGGGACGTTGAGAAGAAACTCTTT.

The chain joins TRGV5 to TRGJ1 or TRGJ2. TCRdb carries no J gene annotation; the J gene was assigned here by matching the DNA with germline. Germline CDR1 is VINAFY and CDR2 is YDVSNSKD. V shed 0 bases and J 10 bases; nucleotides not matched to a gene: 6. The CDR3 consists of 12 residues. For the CDR3, the DNA is TGTGCCACCTGGGACAGGTCACCAAAGAAACTCTTT. Residues: CATWDRSPKKLF.

The V and J genes are TRGV5 and TRGJ1 or TRGJ2. The ends lost 0 bases at V and 5 bases at J; junction bases unmatched: 10. CDR3 length: 15 residues. CDR1 is VINAFY and CDR2 is YDVSNSKD in the germline V gene. CDR3 amino acids: CATWDRWGRDYKKLF. In DNA, the CDR3 is TGTGCCACCTGGGACAGGTGGGGTAGGGATTATAAGAAACTCTTT.

This rearrangement joins TRGV8 to TRGJ1 or TRGJ2. Germline matching of the DNA provided the J gene here, since TCRdb leaves it blank. Trimming removed 1 base from V and 11 bases from J; junction bases left unmatched: 17. This CDR3 has 15 residues. Germline CDR1 VENAVY, CDR2 YDSYNSRV. The CDR3 sequence: CATWDSRAPLQEKLF. CDR3 in DNA: TGTGCCACCTGGGATAGCCGCGCCCCCCTTCAAGAGAAACTCTTT.

The rearrangement joins TRGV2 to TRGJ1 or TRGJ2. The J gene comes from matching the DNA to germline here; TCRdb lacks it. The CDR3 loop spans 13 amino acids. The ends lost 0 bases at V and 12 bases at J; junction bases unmatched: 11. Germline V gene sequence: CDR1 EGSNGY, CDR2 YDSYNSKV. The CDR3 loop reads CATWDGRLKWKLF. CDR3 sequence (DNA): TGTGCCACCTGGGACGGGCGTCTCAAGTGGAAACTCTTT.